This TCR beta chain is drawn from a study of cytomegalovirus exposure and HLA in healthy donors. Study background: The Caucasian-associated ancestry cluster contained about 80% of the roughly 400 genotyped donors.

The PCR employed 60 Vbeta primers together with 13 Jbeta primers. Per the study methods: A later analysis tallied 65 million to 85 million unique TCR beta chains, around 12 million of them shared. Repertoires were generated with immunoSEQ multiplex PCR, while TCRdb's copy carries only in-frame clones and drops some. That table furnishes V, J and clone size, whereas the DNA furnished D and trimming. The table has about 130,000 clones, about 82% seen once. General observations from the study: In a later analysis, TCR beta V- and J-gene trimming showed a link to a missense DCLRE1C variant.

On this clone: What it recognizes is unknown.

All donors participated as healthy donors of bone marrow. The CDR3 has 14 amino acids. Per the germline V gene, CDR1 is MNHEY and CDR2 is SMNVEV (reference sequence). V gave up 6 bases and J gave up 5 bases; unmatched junction bases: 9. The receptor's source is a boy between 10 and 17 years old in good health and CMV-seronegative. Sequenced: PBMCs. The chain uses TRBV27 and TRBJ2-7; 8 positions match TRBD1. The CDR3 DNA reads TGTGCCAGCAGAGCTCAGACAGGGGCCCACGAGCAGTACTTC. Protein sequence: CASRAQTGAHEQYF.